The source of this TCR beta chain is a study of shared clonotypes between healthy human individuals. There are 14 residues in the CDR3. Trimming took off 3 bases at V and 4 bases at J, with 9 bases between the two ends. Germline V gene data show CDR1 as MNHEY and CDR2 as SMNVEV (reference sequence). Only Caucasian adults living in Nashville, Tennessee made up the donor group. Here immunoSEQ multiplex PCR was the method, and the copy in TCRdb shows in-frame clones only, minus some. The sample records around 500,000 clones, around 73% being singletons. V usage is TRBV27 and J usage is TRBJ2-2; D gene uncertain. Input material: PBMCs. The origin of this receptor is a woman aged 40 to 50 in good health. Some clones in this sample may be carry-over from other donors' samples. Here the CDR3 reads CASSFRHPTGELFF. The CDR3 DNA follows: TGTGCCAGCAGTTTCCGGCACCCCACCGGGGAGCTGTTTTTT.